The 10 T cell receptor beta chains below all came from one sample that was sequenced in a study of T cell repertoires in aging, cancer and after chemotherapy (dated by TCRdb to about 2019). TCR beta rearrangements were amplified from genomic DNA isolated from peripheral blood, not from sorted cells or RNA. These reads were obtained on an Illumina MiSeq. Multiplex touch-down PCR with a mixed TRB-A/B primer pool was used to amplify rearranged TRB sequences covering the V, D and J segments. TCRdb ran its own pipeline on the public reads, namely fastp trimming at Q25 and MiXCR clone calling, and kept in-frame beta chains. Under each unique CDR3 protein, matching rows form one entry showing the most common genes and DNA. Counted in this sample were thousands of distinct CDR3 sequences; about 33% of them appeared once. The ten largest clones capture around 14% of the sample. Sequencing was performed on blood. These TCRs come from a human donor with a blood cancer.

In regard to this clonotype: At one boundary the junction diverges from the germline segment, which might be a read error. The genes are TRBV4-3 and TRBJ1-1; D remains ambiguous. The germline V gene encodes CDR1 LGHNA and CDR2 YSLEER. This CDR3 contains 15 residues. The CDR3 loop reads CASSQDRVLNTKAFF. Here the CDR3 DNA reads TGCGCCAGCAGCCAAGATCGGGTACTGAACACTAAAGCTTTCTTT.

The sample holds a few counts of this clonotype. This chain links TRBV27 with TRBJ1-2, with a tentative D call TRBD1 (5 bases). The V end lost 6 bases, the J end lost 0 bases, and 11 bases lay between the germline ends. Germline CDR1 MNHEY, CDR2 SMNVEV (reference sequence). This CDR3 has 14 amino acids. The CDR3 region has the DNA TGTGCCAGCAGCCCCGGGACGACTAACTATGGCTACACCTTC. It codes for CASSPGTTNYGYTF.

The V call is TRBV29-1, the J call TRBJ1-2; TRBD1 agrees at 8 bases. Per germline, CDR1 SQVTM and CDR2 ANQGSEA. Losses at the gene ends were 0 bases for V and 6 bases for J; bases not matched to a gene: 15. The CDR3 is 17 amino acids. The DNA of the CDR3 is TGCAGCGTTGAAGACTTCGGCAGGGGGCGTATTAAGAATGGCTACACCTTC. This translates into CSVEDFGRGRIKNGYTF. Together with reference TRBV29-1 and TRBJ1-2, the CDR3 gives the full variable domain: SAVISQKPSRDICQRGTSLTIQCQVDSQVTMMFWYRQQPGQSLTLIATANQGSEATYESGFVIDKFPISRPNLTFSTLTVSNMSPEDSSIYLCSVEDFGRGRIKNGYTFGSGTRLTVV.

V and J are TRBV12-5 and TRBJ1-6; D unresolved. Germline-derived CDR1 and CDR2 are LGHNT and FRNRAP. The CDR3 loop spans 16 amino acids. Trimming removed 3 bases from V and 7 bases from J, with 16 bases in between. The CDR3 region is CASGFGTGKDNSPLHF. DNA for the CDR3: TGTGCTAGTGGTTTTGGAACGGGGAAAGACAATTCACCCCTCCACTTT.

Regarding this clonotype: Germline is not matched at one junction end, which may reflect a read error. The chain employs TRBV27 and TRBJ1-5; 7 positions match TRBD1. Germline V CDR1 and CDR2: MNHEY, SMNVEV (reference sequence). The CDR3 extends over 18 amino acids. CDR3 in DNA: TGTGCCAGCAGTTTACGGGCAGGGGGACGATATAGCAATCAGCCCCAGCGTTTT. Its translation: CASSLRAGGRYSNQPQRF.

V usage is TRBV6-1 and J usage is TRBJ2-1, with D possibly being TRBD1 (5 bases). Trimming removed 3 bases from V and 2 bases from J, with 8 bases in between. Germline assignment: CDR1 MNHNS and CDR2 SASEGT. The CDR3 is 14 residues long. The CDR3 DNA follows: TGTGCCAGCAGTGAGGGCAGGGCCTACAATGAGCAGTTCTTC. Translation gives CASSEGRAYNEQFF.

The chain is built from TRBV6-2 or TRBV6-3 and TRBJ1-6; D might be TRBD1 (6 bases). The CDR3 totals 15 residues. Germline assignment: CDR1 MNHEY and CDR2 SVGEGT. Trimming stripped 0 bases from V and 8 bases from J, with 11 bases between. CDR3 nucleotides: TGTGCCAGCAGTTACTCAGGACAGTCTTATTCACCCCTCCACTTT. Its translation: CASSYSGQSYSPLHF.

This clonotype was seen a handful of times. V and J are TRBV19 and TRBJ2-3; D ambiguous. Trimming shortened V by 3 bases and J by 3 bases, and 10 bases separated the two germline ends. Germline-derived CDR1 and CDR2 are LNHDA and SQIVND (reference sequence). This CDR3 region has 14 residues. In nucleotides, the CDR3 is TGTGCCAGTAGTATCCGACTGGGTACAGATACGCAGTATTTT. Its translation: CASSIRLGTDTQYF.

The rearrangement uses TRBV12-3 or TRBV12-4 and TRBJ1-2; 10 nucleotides align to TRBD1. Trimming cost V 6 bases and J 4 bases; bases outside gene matches: 5. This CDR3 comprises 14 residues. The DNA for the CDR3 is TGTGCCAGCAGCCTAGACAGGGGGCCCTATGGCTACACCTTC. It specifies CASSLDRGPYGYTF.

This clonotype was recorded a few times. V usage is TRBV6-5 and J usage is TRBJ2-1; TRBD1 might be the D (5 bases). The CDR3 length is 16 residues. V gave up 5 bases and J gave up 1 base, with 15 bases separating them. The germline V gene encodes CDR1 MNHEY and CDR2 SVGAGI. CDR3 loop: CASSAGYPISYNEQFF. CDR3 nucleotide sequence: TGTGCCAGCAGTGCAGGGTACCCGATTTCCTACAATGAGCAGTTCTTC.